Below, 8 T cell receptor beta chains from the same sample are listed, as sequenced in a study of blood T cell repertoires in COVID-19. Method: immunoSEQ multiplex PCR; TCRdb's copy keeps in-frame clones and lacks some. The sample carries over 250,000 clones, 89% recorded once. The source material was peripheral blood. The receptors stem from a man between 50 and 59 years old with acute or convalescent COVID-19.

The rearrangement joins TRBV6-5 to TRBJ1-1, with 7 bases lining up with TRBD1. CDR1 MNHEY and CDR2 SVGAGI come from the germline V gene. CDR3 size: 12 residues. J lost 8 bases, V lost 7 bases, and 7 bases had no gene match. CDR3 nucleotide sequence: TGTGCCAGCATCGGACAGGCCCCAGAAGCTTTCTTT. Protein product: CASIGQAPEAFF.

V is TRBV7-9 and J is TRBJ2-7; D unresolved. This CDR3 has 12 residues. V shed 6 bases and J shed 0 bases, with 6 bases lying between them. Germline V gives CDR1 SEHNR, CDR2 FQNEAQ (reference sequence). CDR3: CASSYVSYEQYF. In DNA form, the CDR3 reads TGTGCCAGCAGTTATGTCTCCTACGAGCAGTACTTC.

The chain has TRBV7-9 and TRBJ1-1; 7 positions match TRBD1. The CDR3 sequence is 13 residues long. Germline CDR1 SEHNR, CDR2 FQNEAQ (reference sequence). The V and J ends lost 5 bases and 3 bases, in that order; junction bases with no gene match: 3. The CDR3 spells CASSPQGDTEAFF. Here the CDR3 DNA reads TGTGCCAGCAGCCCGCAGGGGGACACTGAAGCTTTCTTT.

The chain links TRBV30 to TRBJ1-1; D gene unclear. Germline loops: CDR1 GTSNPN, CDR2 SVGIG (reference sequence). V was trimmed by 6 bases and J by 11 bases, leaving 19 bases between them. This CDR3 comprises 12 residues. The CDR3 sequence: CACPGGGSTAFF. In nucleotides, the CDR3 is TGTGCCTGCCCGGGAGGCGGGAGTACGGCTTTCTTT.

This sequence joins TRBV6-5 and TRBJ1-2; D uncertain. V gave up 2 bases and J gave up 2 bases, with 15 bases separating them. This CDR3 has 16 amino acids. Germline loops: CDR1 MNHEY, CDR2 SVGAGI. As DNA, the CDR3 is TGTGCCAGCAGTTACGAATCCGAATGGAGCAACTATGGCTACACCTTC. Protein: CASSYESEWSNYGYTF.

V and J are TRBV9 and TRBJ2-3; TRBD1 agrees at 7 bases. Germline CDR1 SGDLS, CDR2 YYNGEE. This CDR3 spans 16 amino acids. V shed 4 bases and J 3 bases; nucleotides not matched to a gene: 11. This chain's CDR3 is CASSIRTGGGTDTQYF. The CDR3 nucleotides are TGTGCCAGCAGCATTAGGACAGGTGGCGGAACAGATACGCAGTATTTT.

The rearrangement links TRBV10-3 to TRBJ2-1; 12 bases agree with TRBD1. The J segment lost 7 bases and the V segment lost 6 bases, leaving 4 bases of the junction unmatched. Germline values: CDR1 ENHRY, CDR2 SYGVKD. The CDR3 consists of 14 residues. The CDR3 nucleotides read TGTGCCATCAGGGGACAGGGGGCTCTGAATGAGCAGTTCTTC. It encodes CAIRGQGALNEQFF.

V usage is TRBV2 and J usage is TRBJ1-2; weak D call: TRBD1 (6 bases). Germline V gene lookup returns CDR1 SNHLY and CDR2 FYNNEI. V dropped 8 bases and J dropped 1 base, with 11 bases sitting between them. CDR3 length equals 13 residues. The CDR3 loop reads CASGWTDNYGYTF. CDR3 nucleotides: TGTGCCAGCGGCTGGACAGATAACTATGGCTACACCTTC.